The next 12 T cell receptor beta chains were all read from a single sample in a study of tumor-infiltrating lymphocytes in primary liver carcinoma. cDNA specific to TCR beta was made from 500 ng of total RNA, with a constant-region primer employed for priming. Three rounds of nested multiplex PCR with slightly modified ARM-PCR produced TCR beta libraries. The two initial PCR rounds, roughly 9 cycles each, used TRBV1-TRBV30 forward and C-beta reverse primers. TCRdb recomputed calls from the multiplex PCR reads with MiXCR, one row per CDR3 protein. The sample lists about 64,000 distinct CDR3 sequences, roughly two thirds occurring once. DNA and RNA were both co-extracted from approximately 20-30 mg of bulk tissue that had not been sorted. Material: liver tumor tissue from sampling region 4. The subset: tumor region T4, right-lateral pole. The receptors come from a man aged 35 to 55 with primary liver carcinoma and hepatitis B virus infection.

The J gene is TRBJ1-6, the V gene TRBV4-1, with D possibly matching TRBD1 (5 bases). V was trimmed by 7 bases and J by 7 bases, leaving 17 bases between them. CDR1 and CDR2 (germline): MGHRA, YSYEKL. The CDR3 extends over 15 amino acids. CDR3 residues: CASNLVQGANSPLHF. The CDR3 coding sequence is TGCGCCAGCAACCTCGTCCAGGGTGCCAATTCACCCCTCCACTTT.

As concerns this clonotype: One end of the junction varies from germline; a read error may be responsible. This sequence joins TRBV29-1 and TRBJ2-7; maybe TRBD2 (5 bases). Germline loops: CDR1 SQVTM, CDR2 ANQGSEA. The CDR3 spans 12 residues. DNA of the CDR3: TGCAGCGAGAGATCGGGGTCTGGGGAGCAGTGCTTT. Encoded protein: CSERSGSGEQCF.

V usage is TRBV5-6 and J usage is TRBJ2-7; no definite D call. Deletions cut 3 bases from V and 12 bases from J, with 16 bases between. This CDR3 spans 12 amino acids. The germline CDR1 and CDR2 sequences are SGHDT and YYEEEE. For the CDR3, the DNA is TGTGCCAGCAGCTCTGCAGGCTACGAGAGGTACTTC. The encoded protein is CASSSAGYERYF.

This clonotype was recorded only once. The rearrangement uses TRBV19 and TRBJ1-5; D is possibly TRBD1 (5 bases). Between the trimmed V and J ends, which lost 9 bases and 5 bases, there was a span of 17 bases. CDR1 LNHDA and CDR2 SQIVND come from the germline V gene (reference sequence). This CDR3 is 14 amino acids long. In DNA form, the CDR3 reads TGTGCCAGGGGTAAAGGACGGGGGGATCAGCCCCAGCATTTT. It is translated as CARGKGRGDQPQHF.

This clonotype was seen a handful of times. This chain links TRBV12-3 or TRBV12-4 with TRBJ2-7; TRBD2 aligns across 9 bases. The ends lost 3 bases at V and 0 bases at J; junction bases unmatched: 0. The CDR3 totals 14 residues. The DNA for the CDR3 is TGTGCCAGCAGTTTTAGCGGGAGCTCCTACGAGCAGTACTTC. Amino acids: CASSFSGSSYEQYF.

In regard to this clonotype: The conserved closing phenylalanine or tryptophan is absent in this CDR3, likely reflecting a read error. V usage is TRBV6-1 and J usage is TRBJ1-4, with 7 bases matching TRBD1. This CDR3 comprises 15 residues. Germline CDR1 reads MNHNS; CDR2 reads SASEGT. The trim removed 4 bases at V and 2 bases at J, leaving 4 bases unmatched. CDR3 bases: TGTGCCAGCAGTGCTCAGGGGGTGACTAATGAAAAACTGTTTTCT. It yields the protein CASSAQGVTNEKLFS.

Concerning this clonotype: Its ends do not fully match the called genes, so a read error is possible. CDR3 region: CVSSVRLGDAYYEQYF. CDR3 DNA: TGTGTCAGCAGTGTGCGTCTAGGAGACGCGTACTACGAGCAGTACTTC. The chain couples TRBV6-1 to TRBJ2-7, with unresolved D. The V gene's germline CDR1 is MNHNS and CDR2 SASEGT. CDR3 length: 16 amino acids.

About this clonotype itself: A junction boundary mismatches the germline segment, possibly from a read error. V usage is TRBV14 and J usage is TRBJ2-5; D is undetermined. In germline, CDR1 is SGHDN, CDR2 FVKESK. The CDR3 consists of 15 residues. The CDR3 DNA is TGTGCCAGCAACCAAGATCTGGGTTATCAAGAGACCCAGTACTTC. Translated: CASNQDLGYQETQYF.

This clonotype was seen only a few times. The chain links TRBV20-1 to TRBJ1-5, with TRBD1 as a possible D gene (5 bases). CDR3 size: 14 residues. Between the trimmed V and J ends, which lost 3 bases and 4 bases, there was a span of 13 bases. Germline CDR1 DFQATT, CDR2 SNEGSKA (reference sequence). CDR3 sequence reads: CSASNWGRNQPQHF. As DNA, the CDR3 is TGCAGTGCTAGTAACTGGGGCCGAAATCAGCCCCAGCATTTT.

The chain is built from TRBV29-1 and TRBJ2-3; D assignment may be TRBD1 or TRBD2 (5 bases each). Germline V gene data show CDR1 as SQVTM and CDR2 as ANQGSEA. This CDR3 contains 15 residues. V dropped 7 bases and J dropped 2 bases, with 19 bases sitting between them. CDR3 coding DNA: TGCAGCGCTGAGGACGGGGCCGTCATCACAGATACGCAGTATTTT. Its translation is CSAEDGAVITDTQYF.

Regarding this clonotype: This sequence may be a read error, since a much larger clone differs from it by one base. Here the CDR3 reads CASSYRTGNEQLF. CDR3 sequence (DNA): TGTGCCAGCAGCTACCGAACGGGCAATGAGCAGTTATTC. The chain has TRBV5-5 and TRBJ2-1; unclear D gene. The CDR3 has 13 amino acids. The germline CDR1 and CDR2 sequences are SGHKS and YYEKEE (reference sequence).

A remark on this clonotype: An end of the junction differs from the germline gene, which may be a read error. The gene calls are TRBV6-5 and TRBJ2-7; 7 nucleotides agree with TRBD2. Germline loops: CDR1 MNHEY, CDR2 SVGAGI. The CDR3 covers 15 residues. The CDR3 DNA follows: TGTGCCAGCAGAAAAGAACCGGGAGGCTCCTACGAACAGTACTTC. Protein sequence: CASRKEPGGSYEQYF.